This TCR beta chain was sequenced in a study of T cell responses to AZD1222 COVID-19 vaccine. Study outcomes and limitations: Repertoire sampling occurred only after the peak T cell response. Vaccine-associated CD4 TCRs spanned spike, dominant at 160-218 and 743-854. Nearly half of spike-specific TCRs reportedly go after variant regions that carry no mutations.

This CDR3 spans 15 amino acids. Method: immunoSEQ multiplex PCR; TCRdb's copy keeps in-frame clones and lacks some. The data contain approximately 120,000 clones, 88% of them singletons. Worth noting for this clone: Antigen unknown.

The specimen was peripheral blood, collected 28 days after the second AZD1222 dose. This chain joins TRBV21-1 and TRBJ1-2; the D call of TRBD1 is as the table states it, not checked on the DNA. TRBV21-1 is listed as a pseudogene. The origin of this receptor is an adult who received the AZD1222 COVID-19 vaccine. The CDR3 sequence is CASSSRTGFNYGYTF. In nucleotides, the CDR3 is TGTGCCAGCAGCTCTAGGACAGGGTTTAACTATGGCTACACCTTC.